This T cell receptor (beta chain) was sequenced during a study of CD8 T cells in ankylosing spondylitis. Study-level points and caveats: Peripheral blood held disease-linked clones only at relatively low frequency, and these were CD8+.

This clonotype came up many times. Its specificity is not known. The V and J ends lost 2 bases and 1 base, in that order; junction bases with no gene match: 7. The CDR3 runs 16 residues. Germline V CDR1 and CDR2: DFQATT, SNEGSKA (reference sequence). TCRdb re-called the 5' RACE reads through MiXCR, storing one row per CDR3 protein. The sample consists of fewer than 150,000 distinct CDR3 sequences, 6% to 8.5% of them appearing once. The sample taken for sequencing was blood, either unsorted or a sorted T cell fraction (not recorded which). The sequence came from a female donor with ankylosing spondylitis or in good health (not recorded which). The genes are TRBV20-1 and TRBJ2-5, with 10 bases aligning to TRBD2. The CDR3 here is CSARRSSGGRQETQYF. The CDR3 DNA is TGCAGTGCTAGAAGGTCTAGCGGGGGACGCCAAGAGACCCAGTACTTC.